This TCR beta chain is from a study of T-cell reconstitution after alpha-beta-depleted transplantation in children. A library of TCRbeta sequences, prepared with unique molecular identifiers, was generated. TCRdb passed the PCR reads through MiXCR, listing each CDR3 protein once. This table holds about 600,000 distinct CDR3 sequences, 10% to 15% found once. With regard to this clonotype: The antigen is unknown.

General study points: Surviving recipient T cells and intrathymic progenitors accounted for some patients' high TCRbeta diversity at day 60. When one year had passed after transplant, most T-cell counts and diversity came from newly produced T cells.

This clonotype was obtained from a male patient younger than 18 who had a stem cell transplant for acute myeloid leukemia, so the T cells may come from the graft donor. The specimen comprised PBMCs, mostly from graft donor cells, sampled 360 days after TCRalphabeta/CD19-depleted stem cell transplant.

For the CDR3, the DNA is TGTGCCAGCAGCCCGTGGACAGGGATGCAAGAGACCCAGTACTTC. This encodes CASSPWTGMQETQYF. The chain links TRBV9 to TRBJ2-5; 8 bases agree with TRBD1. Germline CDR1 and CDR2: SGDLS and YYNGEE. The CDR3 contains 15 residues. Trimming removed 4 bases from V and 2 bases from J; junction bases left unmatched: 7.